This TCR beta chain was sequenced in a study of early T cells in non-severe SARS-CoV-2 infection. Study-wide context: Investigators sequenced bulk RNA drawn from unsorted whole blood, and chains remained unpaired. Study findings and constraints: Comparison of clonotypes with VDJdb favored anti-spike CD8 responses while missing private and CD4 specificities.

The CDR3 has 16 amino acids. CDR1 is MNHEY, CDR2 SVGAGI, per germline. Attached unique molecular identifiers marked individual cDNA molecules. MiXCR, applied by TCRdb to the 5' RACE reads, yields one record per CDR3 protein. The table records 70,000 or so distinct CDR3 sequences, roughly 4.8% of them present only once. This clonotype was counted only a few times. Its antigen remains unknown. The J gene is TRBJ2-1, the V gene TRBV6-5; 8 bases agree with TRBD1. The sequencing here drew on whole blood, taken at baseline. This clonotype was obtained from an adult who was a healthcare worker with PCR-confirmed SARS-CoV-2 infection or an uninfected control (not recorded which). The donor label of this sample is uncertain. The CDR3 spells CASSPQGQGASQEQFF. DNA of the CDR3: TGTGCTTCTTCCCCACAGGGGCAGGGGGCTTCCCAGGAGCAGTTCTTC.